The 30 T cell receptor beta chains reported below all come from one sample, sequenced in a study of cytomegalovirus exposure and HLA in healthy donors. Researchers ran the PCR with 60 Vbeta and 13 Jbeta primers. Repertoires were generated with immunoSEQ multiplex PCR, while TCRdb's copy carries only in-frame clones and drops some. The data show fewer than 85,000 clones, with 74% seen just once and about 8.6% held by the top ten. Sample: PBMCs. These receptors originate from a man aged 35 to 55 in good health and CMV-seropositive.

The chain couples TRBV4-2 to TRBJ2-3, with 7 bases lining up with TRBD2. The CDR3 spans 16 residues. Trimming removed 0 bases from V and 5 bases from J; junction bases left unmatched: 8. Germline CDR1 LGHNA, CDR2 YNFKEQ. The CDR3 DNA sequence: TGTGCCAGCAGCCAAGACCCGGAGCGGGGTGGAGATACGCAGTATTTT. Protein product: CASSQDPERGGDTQYF.

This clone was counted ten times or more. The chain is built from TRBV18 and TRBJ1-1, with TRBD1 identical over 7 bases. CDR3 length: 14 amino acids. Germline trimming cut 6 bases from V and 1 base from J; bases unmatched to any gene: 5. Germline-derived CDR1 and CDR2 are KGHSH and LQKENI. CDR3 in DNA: TGTGCCAGCTCCCGACAGGGAGGGAACACTGAAGCTTTCTTT. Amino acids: CASSRQGGNTEAFF.

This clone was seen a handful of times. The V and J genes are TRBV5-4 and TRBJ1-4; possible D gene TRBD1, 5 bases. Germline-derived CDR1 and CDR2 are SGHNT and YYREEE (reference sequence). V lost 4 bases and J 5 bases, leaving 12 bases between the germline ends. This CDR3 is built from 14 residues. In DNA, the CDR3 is TGTGCCAGCAGCCGGGGGGGGTTGAATGAAAAACTGTTTTTT. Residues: CASSRGGLNEKLFF.

The CDR3 protein is CASSVAGGADEQYF. CDR3 bases: TGTGCCAGCAGCGTAGCCGGCGGCGCTGATGAGCAGTACTTC. J is TRBJ2-7 and V is TRBV9; D remains unclear. The germline gives CDR1 SGDLS, CDR2 YYNGEE. The CDR3 consists of 14 residues. Trimming pared 0 bases from V and 7 bases from J, leaving 14 bases between.

Here the CDR3 DNA reads TGTGCCAGCAGCGGCAGACTAGCGGGAGGATTTGGTGAGCAGTTCTTC. Translating it yields CASSGRLAGGFGEQFF. The chain has TRBV11-2 and TRBJ2-1; 13 bases agree with TRBD2. Trimming cost V 5 bases and J 9 bases; bases outside gene matches: 10. This CDR3 spans 16 amino acids. Per germline, CDR1 SGHAT and CDR2 FQNNGV.

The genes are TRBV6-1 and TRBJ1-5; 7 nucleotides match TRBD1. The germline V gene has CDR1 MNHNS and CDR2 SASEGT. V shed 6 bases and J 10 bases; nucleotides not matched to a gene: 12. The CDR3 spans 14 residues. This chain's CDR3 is CASSKTGELCPQHF. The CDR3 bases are TGTGCCAGCAGCAAAACAGGGGAATTATGTCCCCAGCATTTT.

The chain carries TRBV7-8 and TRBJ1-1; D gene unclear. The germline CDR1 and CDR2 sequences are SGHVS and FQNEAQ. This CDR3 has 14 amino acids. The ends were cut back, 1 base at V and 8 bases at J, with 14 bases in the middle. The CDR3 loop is CASSLDELAEEAFF. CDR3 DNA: TGTGCCAGCAGCTTAGACGAACTGGCGGAGGAAGCTTTCTTT.

CDR3 nucleotides: TGTGCCAGCAGCACCGGGACTCTTACCTACGAGCAGTACTTC. Amino acid sequence: CASSTGTLTYEQYF. The chain has TRBV7-8 and TRBJ2-7, with D tentatively TRBD2 (6 bases). Germline-derived CDR1 and CDR2 are SGHVS and FQNEAQ. Trimming removed 5 bases from V and 2 bases from J, with 13 bases in between. The CDR3 totals 14 residues.

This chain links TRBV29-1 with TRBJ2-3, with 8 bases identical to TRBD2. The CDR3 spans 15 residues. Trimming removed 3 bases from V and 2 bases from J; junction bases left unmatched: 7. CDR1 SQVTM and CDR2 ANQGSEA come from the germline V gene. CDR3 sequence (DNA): TGCAGCGTTGAGGGTGCTAGCGGGTACACAGATACGCAGTATTTT. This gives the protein CSVEGASGYTDTQYF.

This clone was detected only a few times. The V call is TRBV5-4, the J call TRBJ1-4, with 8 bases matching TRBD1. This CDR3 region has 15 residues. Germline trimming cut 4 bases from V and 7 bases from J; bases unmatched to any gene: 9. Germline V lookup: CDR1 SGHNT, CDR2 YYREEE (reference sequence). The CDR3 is CASSDTSTGVEKLFF. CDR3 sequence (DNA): TGTGCCAGCAGCGATACATCGACAGGGGTTGAAAAACTGTTTTTT.

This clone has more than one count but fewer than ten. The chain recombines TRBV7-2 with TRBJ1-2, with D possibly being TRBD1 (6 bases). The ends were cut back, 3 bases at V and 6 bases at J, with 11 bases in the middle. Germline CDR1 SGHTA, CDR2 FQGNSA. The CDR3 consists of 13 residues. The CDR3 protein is CASSFTGRDGYTF. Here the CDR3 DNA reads TGTGCCAGCAGCTTTACAGGGCGGGATGGCTACACCTTC.

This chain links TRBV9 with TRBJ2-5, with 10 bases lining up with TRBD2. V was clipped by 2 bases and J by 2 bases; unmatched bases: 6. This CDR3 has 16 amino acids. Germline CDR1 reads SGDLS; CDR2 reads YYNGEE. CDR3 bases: TGTGCCAGCAGCGTTGCGCTAGCGGGGGAGCAAGAGACCCAGTACTTC. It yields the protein CASSVALAGEQETQYF.

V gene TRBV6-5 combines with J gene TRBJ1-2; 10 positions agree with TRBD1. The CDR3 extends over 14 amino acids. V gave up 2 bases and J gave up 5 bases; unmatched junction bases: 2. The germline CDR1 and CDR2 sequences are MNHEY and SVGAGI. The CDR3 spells CASSYEGQGYGYTF. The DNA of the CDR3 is TGTGCCAGCAGTTACGAGGGACAGGGGTATGGCTACACCTTC.

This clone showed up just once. The CDR3 DNA reads as TGTGCCATCAGGGACGCACTAGCGGGAGGTTACAATGAGCAGTTCTTC. Encoded protein: CAIRDALAGGYNEQFF. The J gene is TRBJ2-1, the V gene TRBV10-3, with 12 bases matching TRBD2. The CDR3 is 16 amino acids. The V gene end was trimmed by 6 bases and the J gene end by 4 bases; junction bases not matched to a gene: 7. Looked up from germline, CDR1 is ENHRY and CDR2 is SYGVKD.

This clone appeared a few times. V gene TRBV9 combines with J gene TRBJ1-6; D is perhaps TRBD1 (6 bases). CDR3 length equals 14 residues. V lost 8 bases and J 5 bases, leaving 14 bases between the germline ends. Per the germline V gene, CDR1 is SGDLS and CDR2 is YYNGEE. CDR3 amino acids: CASEKGTNNSPLHF. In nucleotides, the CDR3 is TGTGCCAGTGAGAAGGGGACAAATAATTCACCCCTCCACTTT.

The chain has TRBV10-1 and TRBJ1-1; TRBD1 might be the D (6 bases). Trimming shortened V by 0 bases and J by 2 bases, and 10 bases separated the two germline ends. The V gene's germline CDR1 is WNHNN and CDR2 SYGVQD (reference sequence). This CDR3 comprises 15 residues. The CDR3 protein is CASSESGQSNTEAFF. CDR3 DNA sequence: TGCGCCAGCAGTGAGTCGGGACAAAGCAACACTGAAGCTTTCTTT.

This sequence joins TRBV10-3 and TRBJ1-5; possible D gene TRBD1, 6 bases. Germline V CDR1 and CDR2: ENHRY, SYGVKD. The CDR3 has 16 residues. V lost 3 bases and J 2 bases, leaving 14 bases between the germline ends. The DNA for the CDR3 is TGTGCCATCAGTGAACAGGGTAAGGGGGGCAATCAGCCCCAGCATTTT. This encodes CAISEQGKGGNQPQHF.

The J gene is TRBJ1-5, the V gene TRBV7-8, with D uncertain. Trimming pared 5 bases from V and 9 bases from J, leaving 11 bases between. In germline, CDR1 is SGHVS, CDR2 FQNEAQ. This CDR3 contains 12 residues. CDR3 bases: TGTGCCAGCAGCCGGTCGGGTTGGCCCCAGCATTTT. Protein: CASSRSGWPQHF. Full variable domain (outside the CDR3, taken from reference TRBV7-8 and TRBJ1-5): GAGVSQSPRYKVAKRGQDVALRCDPISGHVSLFWYQQALGQGPEFLTYFQNEAQLDKSGLPSDRFFAERPEGSVSTLKIQRTQQEDSAVYLCASSRSGWPQHFGDGTRLSIL.

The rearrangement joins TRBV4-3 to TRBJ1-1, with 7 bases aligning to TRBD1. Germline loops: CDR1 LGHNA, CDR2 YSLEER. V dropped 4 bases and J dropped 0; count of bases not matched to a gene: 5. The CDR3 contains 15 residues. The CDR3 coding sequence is TGCGCCAGCAGCCGGGGACAGTACATGAACACTGAAGCTTTCTTT. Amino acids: CASSRGQYMNTEAFF.

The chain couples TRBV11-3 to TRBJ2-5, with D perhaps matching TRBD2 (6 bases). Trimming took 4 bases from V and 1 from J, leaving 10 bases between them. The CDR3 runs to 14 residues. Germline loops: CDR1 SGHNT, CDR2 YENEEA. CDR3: CASSSGEPQETQYF. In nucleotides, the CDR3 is TGTGCCAGCAGCTCGGGGGAGCCCCAAGAGACCCAGTACTTC.

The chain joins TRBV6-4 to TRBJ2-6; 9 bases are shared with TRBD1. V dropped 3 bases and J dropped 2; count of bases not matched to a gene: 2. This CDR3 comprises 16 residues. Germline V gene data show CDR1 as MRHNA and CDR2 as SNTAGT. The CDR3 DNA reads TGTGCCAGCAGTGAGACAGGGGGGGCTGGGGCCAACGTCCTGACTTTC. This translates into CASSETGGAGANVLTF.

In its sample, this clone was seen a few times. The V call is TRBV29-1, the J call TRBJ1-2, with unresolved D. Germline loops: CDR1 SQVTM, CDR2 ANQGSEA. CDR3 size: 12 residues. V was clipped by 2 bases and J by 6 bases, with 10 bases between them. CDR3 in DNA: TGCAGCGTTGAATCGGCGGCTGATGGCTACACCTTC. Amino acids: CSVESAADGYTF.

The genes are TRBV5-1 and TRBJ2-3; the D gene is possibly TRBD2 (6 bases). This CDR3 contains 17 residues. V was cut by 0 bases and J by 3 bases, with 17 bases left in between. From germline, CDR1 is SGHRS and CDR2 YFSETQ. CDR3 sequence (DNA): TGCGCCAGCAGCTTGGGGAGGGGCCTCGCTACTACAGATACGCAGTATTTT. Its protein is CASSLGRGLATTDTQYF.

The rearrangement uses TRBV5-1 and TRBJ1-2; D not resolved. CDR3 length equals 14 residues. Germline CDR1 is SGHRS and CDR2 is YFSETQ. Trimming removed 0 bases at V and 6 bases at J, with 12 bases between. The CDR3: CASSLAGERDGYTF. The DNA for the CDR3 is TGCGCCAGCAGCTTGGCTGGGGAGCGGGATGGCTACACCTTC.

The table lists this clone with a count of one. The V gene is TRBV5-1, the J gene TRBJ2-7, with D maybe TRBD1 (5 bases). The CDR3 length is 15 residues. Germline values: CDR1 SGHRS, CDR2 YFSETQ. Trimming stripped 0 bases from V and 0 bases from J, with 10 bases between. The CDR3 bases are TGCGCCAGCAGCTTGGGGACACAAGACTCCTACGAGCAGTACTTC. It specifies CASSLGTQDSYEQYF.

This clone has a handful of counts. CDR3 nucleotides: TGTGCCTGGAGCCCCACCGCCATCGGAGAGACTGAAGCTTTCTTT. Translated: CAWSPTAIGETEAFF. The gene calls are TRBV30 and TRBJ1-1; D is uncertain. The CDR3 has 15 amino acids. Looked up from germline, CDR1 is GTSNPN and CDR2 is SVGIG (reference sequence). Trimming pared 3 bases from V and 5 bases from J, leaving 19 bases between.

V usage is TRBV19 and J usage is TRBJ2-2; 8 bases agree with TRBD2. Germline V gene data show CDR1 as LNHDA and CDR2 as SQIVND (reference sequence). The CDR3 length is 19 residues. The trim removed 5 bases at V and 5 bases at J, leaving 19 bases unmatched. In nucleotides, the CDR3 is TGTGCCAGTAGTCCCCAATGGTACAGCGGGAGCGATAAGACCGGGGAGCTGTTTTTT. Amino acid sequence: CASSPQWYSGSDKTGELFF. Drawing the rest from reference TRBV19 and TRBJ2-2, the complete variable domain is DGGITQSPKYLFRKEGQNVTLSCEQNLNHDAMYWYRQDPGQGLRLIYYSQIVNDFQKGDIAEGYSVSREKKESFPLTVTSAQKNPTAFYLCASSPQWYSGSDKTGELFFGEGSRLTVL.

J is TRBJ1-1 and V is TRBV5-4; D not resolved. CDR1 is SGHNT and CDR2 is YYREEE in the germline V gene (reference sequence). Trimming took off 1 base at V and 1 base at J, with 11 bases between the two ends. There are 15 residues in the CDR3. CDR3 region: CASSLYSRGNTEAFF. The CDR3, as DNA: TGTGCCAGCAGCTTGTACTCGCGGGGGAACACTGAAGCTTTCTTT.

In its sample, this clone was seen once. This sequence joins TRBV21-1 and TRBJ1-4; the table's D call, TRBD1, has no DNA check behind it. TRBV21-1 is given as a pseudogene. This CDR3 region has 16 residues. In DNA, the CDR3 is TGTGCCAGCAGCAAAAGCCTAGACAGTAGTCCTGAAAAACTGTTTTTT. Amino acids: CASSKSLDSSPEKLFF.

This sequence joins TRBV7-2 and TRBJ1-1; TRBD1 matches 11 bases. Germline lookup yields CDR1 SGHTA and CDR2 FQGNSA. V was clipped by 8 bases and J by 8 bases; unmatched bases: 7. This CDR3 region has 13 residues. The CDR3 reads CASAQGTGGEAFF. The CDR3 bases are TGTGCCAGCGCTCAAGGGACAGGGGGGGAAGCTTTCTTT.